The rows below give T cell receptor beta chains drawn from one sample of a study of shared clonotypes between healthy human individuals. Profiled with immunoSEQ multiplex PCR; TCRdb holds only in-frame clones, not every one. The data hold 550,000 to 600,000 clones, with 98% observed a single time. What was sequenced was naive CD8+ T cells sorted from blood. These receptors were collected from a man younger than 45 in good health. Both conserved end residues are part of each CDR3. D genes are given only for firm matches. Expanded clones are given a class, and other clones once, few, many or no size at all.

v_gene	j_gene	d_gene	abundance	CDR3aa	CDR3nt
TRBV7-9	TRBJ2-7	TRBD1	NA	CASSVSGGNPYEQYF	TGTGCCAGCAGCGTCTCAGGGGGCAATCCCTACGAGCAGTACTTC
TRBV4-1	TRBJ2-5	NA	NA	CASSLTASIEAETQYF	TGCGCCAGCAGTCTTACCGCCAGCATCGAGGCGGAGACCCAGTACTTC
TRBV7-9	TRBJ2-5	NA	NA	CASSLPVGSQETQYF	TGTGCCAGCAGCTTACCAGTGGGCAGCCAAGAGACCCAGTACTTC
TRBV27	TRBJ2-7	NA	NA	CASNWGSYEQYF	TGTGCCAGCAATTGGGGTTCTTACGAGCAGTACTTC
TRBV19	TRBJ2-1	TRBD2	NA	CASSVDGGGLAVNEQFF	TGTGCCAGTAGTGTAGACGGAGGAGGACTAGCGGTCAATGAGCAGTTCTTC
TRBV5-4	TRBJ2-7	TRBD2	NA	CASSRLAEPTYEQYF	TGTGCCAGCAGCCGCCTAGCGGAGCCCACCTACGAGCAGTACTTC
TRBV2	TRBJ2-7	NA	NA	CASSEAGLQALYEQYF	TGTGCCAGCAGTGAAGCGGGTTTACAGGCCCTCTACGAGCAGTACTTC
TRBV30	TRBJ2-5	NA	NA	CAWSLGSQETQYF	TGTGCCTGGAGTCTGGGGAGCCAAGAGACCCAGTACTTC
TRBV7-9	TRBJ2-1	TRBD2	NA	CASAKEGLAGGNEQFF	TGTGCCAGCGCTAAAGAAGGACTAGCGGGCGGCAATGAGCAGTTCTTC
TRBV5-1	TRBJ2-2	NA	NA	CASSSGDSGPNTGELFF	TGCGCCAGCAGCTCAGGGGATAGCGGGCCGAACACCGGGGAGCTGTTTTTT
TRBV29-1	TRBJ1-1	NA	NA	CSAEVSGVDTEAFF	TGCAGCGCTGAGGTGTCAGGGGTCGACACTGAAGCTTTCTTT
TRBV20-1	TRBJ1-2	NA	NA	CSASFSYGYTF	TGCAGTGCTAGTTTTTCGTATGGCTACACCTTC
TRBV7-6	TRBJ2-1	NA	once	CASSLGIGAGNEQFF	TGTGCCAGCAGCTTAGGTATCGGGGCAGGCAATGAGCAGTTCTTC
TRBV6-6	TRBJ2-3	NA	NA	CASDSQGGTDTQYF	TGTGCCAGCGATTCTCAGGGAGGCACAGATACGCAGTATTTT
TRBV4-3	TRBJ2-1	NA	NA	CASSQDYPLNYNEQFF	TGCGCCAGCAGCCAAGATTACCCACTAAACTACAATGAGCAGTTCTTC
TRBV28	TRBJ2-1	NA	NA	CASRDNEQFF	TGTGCCAGCAGGGACAATGAGCAGTTCTTC
TRBV6-5	TRBJ2-5	NA	NA	CASRQETQYF	TGTGCCAGCAGACAAGAGACCCAGTACTTC
TRBV5-4	TRBJ2-3	TRBD1	NA	CASSYRDSGTDTQYF	TGTGCCAGCAGCTATCGGGACAGCGGCACAGATACGCAGTATTTT
TRBV6-5	TRBJ1-4	TRBD1	NA	CASSGRDRDYEKLFF	TGTGCCAGCAGCGGCCGGGACAGGGACTATGAAAAACTGTTTTTT
TRBV6-5	TRBJ2-7	TRBD2	NA	CASSTGGSYEQYF	TGTGCCAGCAGCACGGGAGGGTCCTACGAGCAGTACTTC
TRBV5-5	TRBJ1-2	TRBD1	NA	CASSLGTANYGYTF	TGTGCCAGCAGCCTAGGGACAGCGAACTATGGCTACACCTTC
TRBV27	TRBJ2-7	TRBD2	once	CASSSGLEHYEQYF	TGTGCCAGCAGTTCGGGACTAGAGCACTACGAGCAGTACTTC
TRBV9	TRBJ2-2	TRBD2	NA	CASGPGLAGDWNTGELFF	TGTGCCAGCGGGCCGGGACTAGCGGGAGATTGGAACACCGGGGAGCTGTTTTTT
TRBV6-4	TRBJ2-4	TRBD1	NA	CASSDSVRLRAGQGWGRAKNIQYF	TGTGCCAGCAGTGACTCCGTCCGGCTTAGAGCTGGACAGGGGTGGGGACGGGCCAAAAACATTCAGTACTTC
TRBV10-1	TRBJ2-1	TRBD2	NA	CASRGGRAGQFF	TGCGCCAGCAGGGGCGGGAGGGCCGGGCAGTTCTTC
TRBV5-5	TRBJ1-5	NA	NA	CASSLAYMQPQHF	TGTGCCAGCAGCTTGGCCTATATGCAGCCCCAGCATTTT
TRBV18	TRBJ2-7	TRBD2	NA	CASSTPGTSANEQYF	TGTGCCAGCTCAACCCCCGGGACTAGCGCCAACGAGCAGTACTTC
TRBV7-9	TRBJ2-3	TRBD2	NA	CASQHWLAGATDTQYF	TGTGCCAGCCAGCATTGGCTAGCGGGGGCCACAGATACGCAGTATTTT
TRBV7-6	TRBJ2-2	NA	once	CASSEQYTGELFF	TGTGCCAGTAGCGAACAATACACCGGGGAGCTGTTTTTT
TRBV5-1	TRBJ2-2	TRBD2	NA	CASSFGRASNTGELFF	TGCGCCAGCAGCTTCGGGAGGGCATCGAACACCGGGGAGCTGTTTTTT
TRBV5-1	TRBJ2-3	TRBD2	NA	CASSLFAGGTGDTQYF	TGCGCCAGCAGCTTGTTTGCGGGAGGAACCGGGGATACGCAGTATTTT
TRBV11-3	TRBJ2-7	NA	once	CASSDGNYEQYF	TGTGCCAGCAGCGACGGTAACTACGAGCAGTACTTC
TRBV7-2	TRBJ1-2	TRBD1	NA	CASSRGTATNYGYTF	TGTGCCAGCAGCAGAGGGACAGCCACTAACTATGGCTACACCTTC
TRBV7-9	TRBJ2-5	NA	once	CASSPEGLETQYF	TGTGCCAGCAGCCCTGAGGGGTTAGAGACCCAGTACTTC
TRBV5-6	TRBJ2-1	NA	NA	CASSFGGQNEQFF	TGTGCCAGCAGCTTCGGAGGCCAGAATGAGCAGTTCTTC
TRBV18	TRBJ2-5	NA	NA	CASSPVETDTDYSETQYF	TGTGCCAGCTCACCCGTAGAGACAGACACTGATTATTCAGAGACCCAGTACTTC
TRBV30	TRBJ1-1	NA	few	CAWSVTFTNTEAFF	TGTGCCTGGAGTGTAACCTTTACTAACACTGAAGCTTTCTTT
TRBV4-1	TRBJ2-3	NA	NA	CASSQGPWGTQYF	TGCGCCAGCAGCCAGGGCCCCTGGGGTACGCAGTATTTT